The 17 T cell receptor beta chains given below trace back to one sample, sequenced in a study of control samples from healthy donors and cancer patients. Method: immunoSEQ multiplex PCR; TCRdb's copy keeps in-frame clones and lacks some. The data contain fewer than 90,000 clones, approximately 90% of them seen just once; the ten biggest clones take up 1.5% to 2%. Sequenced material: PBMCs. The receptor source for this set is a woman aged 60-70 years with head and neck cancer.

The chain uses TRBV20-1 and TRBJ2-7; the D gene is possibly TRBD2 (6 bases). Germline lookup yields CDR1 DFQATT and CDR2 SNEGSKA (reference sequence). Trimming left V 3 bases short and J 6 bases short, with 12 bases between. This CDR3 is built from 12 residues. The CDR3 loop is CSASTSSTEQYF. As DNA, the CDR3 is TGCAGTGCTAGTACTAGCTCAACCGAGCAGTACTTC.

The chain uses TRBV2 and TRBJ2-2, with 10 bases matching TRBD2. The CDR3 covers 14 residues. Germline V gene data show CDR1 as SNHLY and CDR2 as FYNNEI. With V trimmed by 7 bases and J by 4 bases, 3 bases remained unmatched. CDR3 DNA sequence: TGTGCCAGCATGGAGCGGGAGGGCACCGGGGAGCTGTTTTTT. Encoded protein: CASMEREGTGELFF.

The rearrangement joins TRBV5-1 to TRBJ2-7; TRBD1 matches at 9 bases. The germline V gene encodes CDR1 SGHRS and CDR2 YFSETQ. After removal of 0 bases from V and 1 base from J, the junction contained 2 bases not matched to a gene. The CDR3 is 15 residues long. CDR3 sequence: CASSLGGQGSYEQYF. The CDR3 bases are TGCGCCAGCAGCTTGGGCGGACAGGGGTCCTACGAGCAGTACTTC.

J is TRBJ2-5 and V is TRBV6-1, with D possibly called TRBD1 or TRBD2 (6 bases each). The CDR3 runs 16 residues. Per germline, CDR1 MNHNS and CDR2 SASEGT. The V and J ends lost 1 base and 7 bases respectively, with 19 bases between them. The DNA for the CDR3 is TGTGCCAGCAGTGAAGGGGCGGGACAACGTGGCGGGACCCAGTACTTC. Translation: CASSEGAGQRGGTQYF.

This clone was recorded only once. The chain carries TRBV7-9 and TRBJ1-1; weak D call: TRBD1 (5 bases). Germline V gene data show CDR1 as SEHNR and CDR2 as FQNEAQ (reference sequence). The length of the CDR3 is 14 residues. V was shortened by 1 base and J by 0 bases, with 6 bases between the two germline ends. CDR3 protein: CASSLVDMNTEAFF. CDR3 bases: TGTGCCAGCAGCTTAGTGGACATGAACACTGAAGCTTTCTTT.

This chain links TRBV27 with TRBJ1-3; no clear D gene. The V end lost 1 base, the J end lost 1 base, and 11 bases lay between the germline ends. This CDR3 has 16 amino acids. Germline loops: CDR1 MNHEY, CDR2 SMNVEV (reference sequence). This chain's CDR3 is CASSLLPPDSGNTIYF. The CDR3 DNA reads as TGTGCCAGCAGTTTATTGCCCCCCGATTCTGGAAACACCATATATTTT.

The CDR3 loop is CASSYSTGGKGYTF. As DNA, the CDR3 is TGTGCCAGCAGCTACTCTACAGGGGGGAAGGGCTACACCTTC. The V gene is TRBV3-1 (or the pseudogene TRBV3-2), the J gene TRBJ1-2; TRBD1 matches at 8 bases. Per the germline V gene, CDR1 is LGHDT and CDR2 is YNNKEL (reference sequence). The CDR3 runs to 14 residues. V lost 5 bases, J lost 8 bases, and 10 bases stayed unmatched.

The J gene is TRBJ2-1, the V gene TRBV6-5; 8 bases are shared with TRBD2. Germline V gene data show CDR1 as MNHEY and CDR2 as SVGAGI. The CDR3 is 14 residues long. Trimming at V came to 6 bases and at J to 2 bases, leaving 3 bases not matched to a gene. DNA of the CDR3: TGTGCCAGCAGAAGCGGGAGCGCCTACAATGAGCAGTTCTTC. This translates into CASRSGSAYNEQFF.

The chain is built from TRBV2 and TRBJ2-3; 9 bases align to TRBD2. Germline V gene sequence: CDR1 SNHLY, CDR2 FYNNEI. The CDR3 has 16 amino acids. The V and J ends lost 4 bases and 6 bases, in that order; junction bases with no gene match: 11. CDR3 region: CASSGEGGRVTDTQYF. CDR3 DNA: TGTGCCAGCAGTGGAGAGGGCGGGAGGGTTACCGATACGCAGTATTTT. Filled out from reference TRBV2 and TRBJ2-3, the complete variable domain reads EPEVTQTPSHQVTQMGQEVILRCVPISNHLYFYWYRQILGQKVEFLVSFYNNEISEKSEIFDDQFSVERPDGSNFTLKIRSTKLEDSAMYFCASSGEGGRVTDTQYFGPGTRLTVL.

The J gene is TRBJ2-5, the V gene TRBV24-1, with D uncertain. The germline V gene encodes CDR1 KGHDR and CDR2 SFDVKD. V lost 4 bases and J lost 1, with 9 bases in between. This CDR3 comprises 14 residues. Here the CDR3 reads CATSESGIQETQYF. The CDR3 coding sequence is TGTGCCACCAGTGAGTCAGGAATCCAAGAGACCCAGTACTTC.

This rearrangement joins TRBV4-1 to TRBJ2-7; D is perhaps TRBD2 (6 bases). Germline lookup yields CDR1 MGHRA and CDR2 YSYEKL. The CDR3 totals 15 residues. V was cut by 0 bases and J by 4 bases, with 13 bases left in between. The CDR3 spells CASSQDRLGGYEQYF. The CDR3 nucleotides are TGCGCCAGCAGCCAAGATCGTCTAGGAGGGTACGAGCAGTACTTC.

The chain combines TRBV28 with TRBJ1-2; 9 bases line up with TRBD1. The germline V gene has CDR1 MDHEN and CDR2 SYDVKM. The CDR3 contains 21 residues. V was clipped by 5 bases and J by 5 bases; unmatched bases: 27. The CDR3 nucleotides read TGTGCCAGCAGTGGGACAGGGTTAACCCAGGCCGGCCCCACAATGCATTATGGCTACACCTTC. Protein: CASSGTGLTQAGPTMHYGYTF.

The rearrangement uses TRBV19 and TRBJ2-1; TRBD1 matches 9 bases. Germline V gene lookup returns CDR1 LNHDA and CDR2 SQIVND (reference sequence). V was clipped by 8 bases and J by 1 base; unmatched bases: 3. This CDR3 has 14 residues. The CDR3 nucleotides read TGTGCCAGTCGCGGGACAGGGTCCTACAATGAGCAGTTCTTC. This gives the protein CASRGTGSYNEQFF.

V and J are TRBV7-9 and TRBJ1-6, with TRBD1 identical over 7 bases. CDR3 size: 15 residues. Germline V CDR1 and CDR2: SEHNR, FQNEAQ (reference sequence). Germline trimming cut 6 bases from V and 7 bases from J; bases unmatched to any gene: 9. The CDR3 is CASRKVDRTNSPLHF. The CDR3 DNA is TGTGCCAGCAGAAAGGTGGACAGGACAAATTCACCCCTCCACTTT.

The chain links TRBV3-1 (or the pseudogene TRBV3-2) to TRBJ2-2, with 8 nucleotides matching TRBD1. The germline V gene has CDR1 LGHDT and CDR2 YNNKEL (reference sequence). V gave up 5 bases and J gave up 6 bases; unmatched junction bases: 8. The CDR3 has 15 amino acids. Here the CDR3 DNA reads TGTGCCAGCAGCAACCGCCGGACAGGGTCCGGGGAGCTGTTTTTT. This codes for CASSNRRTGSGELFF.

The chain links TRBV28 to TRBJ2-1; TRBD2 agrees at 8 bases. Germline lookup yields CDR1 MDHEN and CDR2 SYDVKM. The junction had 12 bases not matched to a gene; V was cut back by 7 bases and J by 4 bases. The CDR3 loop spans 16 amino acids. CDR3 DNA: TGTGCCAGCACCCAAGGTGGCGGGAGGTGGTACAATGAGCAGTTCTTC. Encoded protein: CASTQGGGRWYNEQFF.

The V call is TRBV2, the J call TRBJ1-1; D uncertain. The CDR3 sequence is 15 residues long. V lost 2 bases and J 1 base, leaving 11 bases between the germline ends. Germline V gene data show CDR1 as SNHLY and CDR2 as FYNNEI. The CDR3 bases are TGTGCCAGCAGTGAACAAAGGGTTTCGAACACTGAAGCTTTCTTT. Protein: CASSEQRVSNTEAFF. The full variable domain, rest sourced from reference TRBV2 and TRBJ1-1, is EPEVTQTPSHQVTQMGQEVILRCVPISNHLYFYWYRQILGQKVEFLVSFYNNEISEKSEIFDDQFSVERPDGSNFTLKIRSTKLEDSAMYFCASSEQRVSNTEAFFGQGTRLTVV.